This T cell receptor beta chain was sequenced in a study of cytomegalovirus exposure and HLA in healthy donors. The primer mix had 60 Vbeta and 13 Jbeta primers. TCRdb's table, derived via immunoSEQ multiplex PCR, lists solely in-frame clones and lacks some. The sample holds fewer than 250,000 clones, over 60% seen once. This clone has just a few counts. The V gene lost 0 bases and the J gene lost 2 bases, with 10 bases spanning the gap. Germline CDR1 is SGHTS and CDR2 is YDEGEE. This CDR3 is built from 15 residues. The sequencing input was PBMCs. This chain joins TRBV5-8 and TRBJ2-3; tentatively, D is TRBD2 (5 bases). The receptor comes from a woman in her 30s in good health and CMV-seropositive. The CDR3 nucleotides read TGTGCCAGCAGCTTGGGCGGGCGGTCCACAGATACGCAGTATTTT. It yields the protein CASSLGGRSTDTQYF.